The rows below give T cell receptor beta chains drawn from one sample of a study of cytomegalovirus exposure and HLA in healthy donors. The data were produced by immunoSEQ multiplex PCR, yet TCRdb's version contains in-frame clones alone and is incomplete. The sample yields 150,000 to 200,000 clones, more than 70% seen once. Source material: PBMCs. These receptors were taken from a man aged 35 to 55 in good health and CMV-seropositive. The CDR3 runs from the conserved cysteine through the conserved F or W. Each record gives: V gene, J gene, D gene, clone size, CDR3 protein, CDR3 DNA. The D gene is left open where the match is weak. Size values are once, few and many counts, or a class for expanded clones, and some rows have none.

V gene: TRBV30
J gene: TRBJ1-1
D gene: NA
clone size: NA
CDR3 protein: CAWSTRGFTEAFF
CDR3 DNA: TGTGCCTGGAGTACCAGGGGTTTCACTGAAGCTTTCTTT

V gene: TRBV7-2
J gene: TRBJ2-1
D gene: NA
clone size: once
CDR3 protein: CASSLPSPPEQFF
CDR3 DNA: TGTGCCAGCAGCTTACCTAGCCCGCCTGAGCAGTTCTTC

V gene: TRBV27
J gene: TRBJ1-1
D gene: NA
clone size: once
CDR3 protein: CASSLTYLNTEAFF
CDR3 DNA: TGTGCCAGCAGTCTCACGTACTTGAACACTGAAGCTTTCTTT

V gene: TRBV28
J gene: TRBJ2-3
D gene: NA
clone size: once
CDR3 protein: CASGSVTDTQYF
CDR3 DNA: TGTGCCAGCGGTTCGGTGACAGATACGCAGTATTTT

V gene: TRBV4-2
J gene: TRBJ2-2
D gene: TRBD2
clone size: NA
CDR3 protein: CASSQLDQREGGGELFF
CDR3 DNA: TGTGCCAGCAGCCAATTAGATCAGCGGGAGGGTGGCGGGGAGCTGTTTTTT

V gene: TRBV5-1
J gene: TRBJ2-5
D gene: NA
clone size: NA
CDR3 protein: CASSLSLGGGETQYF
CDR3 DNA: TGCGCCAGCAGCTTAAGTCTGGGAGGCGGGGAGACCCAGTACTTC

V gene: TRBV5-1
J gene: TRBJ2-5
D gene: TRBD1
clone size: NA
CDR3 protein: CASSLVQGSEEQYF
CDR3 DNA: TGCGCCAGCAGCTTGGTACAGGGGAGTGAAGAGCAGTACTTC

V gene: TRBV19
J gene: TRBJ2-3
D gene: TRBD2
clone size: NA
CDR3 protein: CASRLAGRDTQYF
CDR3 DNA: TGTGCCAGTAGACTAGCGGGGAGGGATACGCAGTATTTT

V gene: TRBV5-4
J gene: TRBJ2-1
D gene: NA
clone size: NA
CDR3 protein: CASSLFGVNEQFF
CDR3 DNA: TGTGCCAGCAGCTTGTTCGGGGTCAATGAGCAGTTCTTC

V gene: TRBV7-8
J gene: TRBJ2-1
D gene: NA
clone size: NA
CDR3 protein: CASSFPGQGIHNEQFF
CDR3 DNA: TGTGCCAGCAGCTTTCCGGGACAAGGAATCCACAATGAGCAGTTCTTC

V gene: TRBV6-5
J gene: TRBJ1-1
D gene: TRBD1
clone size: NA
CDR3 protein: CASSYSGQGAEAFF
CDR3 DNA: TGTGCCAGCAGTTACTCGGGACAGGGGGCTGAAGCTTTCTTT

V gene: TRBV7-8
J gene: TRBJ2-7
D gene: NA
clone size: few
CDR3 protein: CASSSGSPIYEQYF
CDR3 DNA: TGTGCCAGCAGCTCCGGGTCTCCCATTTACGAGCAGTACTTC

V gene: TRBV27
J gene: TRBJ2-1
D gene: NA
clone size: NA
CDR3 protein: CASSRGYEQFF
CDR3 DNA: TGTGCCAGCAGTAGGGGGTATGAGCAGTTCTTC

V gene: TRBV7-3
J gene: TRBJ1-2
D gene: TRBD1
clone size: NA
CDR3 protein: CASSRTGVEGYTF
CDR3 DNA: TGTGCCAGCAGCAGGACAGGGGTGGAAGGCTACACCTTC

V gene: TRBV7-2
J gene: TRBJ2-3
D gene: NA
clone size: NA
CDR3 protein: CASSLVPSGTDTQYF
CDR3 DNA: TGTGCCAGCAGCTTAGTACCCAGCGGGACAGATACGCAGTATTTT

V gene: TRBV5-1
J gene: TRBJ2-7
D gene: NA
clone size: NA
CDR3 protein: CASSLGGFLSYEQYF
CDR3 DNA: TGCGCCAGCAGCTTGGGAGGATTCCTCTCCTACGAGCAGTACTTC

V gene: TRBV2
J gene: TRBJ1-3
D gene: NA
clone size: once
CDR3 protein: CASRGQTGNTIYF
CDR3 DNA: TGTGCCAGCAGGGGGCAGACTGGAAACACCATATATTTT

V gene: TRBV6-5
J gene: TRBJ1-1
D gene: NA
clone size: once
CDR3 protein: CASSYPFNTEAFF
CDR3 DNA: TGTGCCAGCAGTTACCCCTTCAACACTGAAGCTTTCTTT

V gene: TRBV7-8
J gene: TRBJ2-7
D gene: NA
clone size: NA
CDR3 protein: CASSLDTYEQYF
CDR3 DNA: TGTGCCAGCAGCTTAGACACGTACGAGCAGTACTTC

V gene: TRBV19
J gene: TRBJ1-1
D gene: TRBD1
clone size: NA
CDR3 protein: CASSRPGQGSEAFF
CDR3 DNA: TGTGCCAGTAGTAGACCGGGACAGGGATCTGAAGCTTTCTTT

V gene: TRBV5-1
J gene: TRBJ2-7
D gene: TRBD2
clone size: NA
CDR3 protein: CASSFTPSGRNEQYF
CDR3 DNA: TGCGCCAGCAGCTTTACCCCTAGCGGGAGGAACGAGCAGTACTTC

V gene: TRBV6-6
J gene: TRBJ2-2
D gene: NA
clone size: NA
CDR3 protein: CASSHGQQNTGELFF
CDR3 DNA: TGTGCCAGCAGCCATGGACAGCAGAACACCGGGGAGCTGTTTTTT

V gene: TRBV5-1
J gene: TRBJ1-1
D gene: TRBD1
clone size: NA
CDR3 protein: CASSSTGGGTEAFF
CDR3 DNA: TGCGCCAGCAGCTCGACAGGGGGCGGCACTGAAGCTTTCTTT

V gene: TRBV5-4
J gene: TRBJ2-2
D gene: NA
clone size: NA
CDR3 protein: CASSPKTAPTGELFF
CDR3 DNA: TGTGCCAGCAGCCCGAAGACAGCGCCCACCGGGGAGCTGTTTTTT

V gene: TRBV6-1
J gene: TRBJ1-3
D gene: TRBD1
clone size: NA
CDR3 protein: CASSEGTGSDTIYF
CDR3 DNA: TGTGCCAGCAGTGAAGGGACAGGGTCCGACACCATATATTTT

V gene: TRBV28
J gene: TRBJ2-7
D gene: TRBD2
clone size: NA
CDR3 protein: CASRPGGAQDEQYF
CDR3 DNA: TGTGCCAGCAGGCCGGGGGGGGCGCAGGACGAGCAGTACTTC

V gene: TRBV7-9
J gene: TRBJ2-7
D gene: NA
clone size: NA
CDR3 protein: CASSPPRSLREAYEQYF
CDR3 DNA: TGTGCCAGCAGCCCTCCCCGGAGCCTGAGGGAAGCCTACGAGCAGTACTTC

V gene: TRBV15
J gene: TRBJ2-7
D gene: TRBD1
clone size: NA
CDR3 protein: CATSRGTGVNDEQYF
CDR3 DNA: TGTGCCACCAGCAGGGGGACAGGGGTTAACGACGAGCAGTACTTC

V gene: TRBV19
J gene: TRBJ1-2
D gene: TRBD1
clone size: NA
CDR3 protein: CASSLTGVPEAGYTF
CDR3 DNA: TGTGCCAGTAGCCTGACAGGGGTGCCGGAGGCTGGCTACACCTTC

V gene: TRBV5-1
J gene: TRBJ1-4
D gene: TRBD1
clone size: NA
CDR3 protein: CASSSRTGYEKLFF
CDR3 DNA: TGCGCCAGCAGCTCAAGGACAGGGTACGAAAAACTGTTTTTT

V gene: TRBV9
J gene: TRBJ2-1
D gene: TRBD2
clone size: NA
CDR3 protein: CASSVQRAGAPYNEQFF
CDR3 DNA: TGTGCCAGCAGCGTCCAGCGAGCGGGAGCCCCCTACAATGAGCAGTTCTTC

V gene: TRBV7-2
J gene: TRBJ2-3
D gene: NA
clone size: few
CDR3 protein: CASSLGGPSTDTQYF
CDR3 DNA: TGTGCCAGCAGCTTAGGCGGGCCTAGCACAGATACGCAGTATTTT

V gene: TRBV6-4
J gene: TRBJ2-3
D gene: NA
clone size: NA
CDR3 protein: CASSPTGGTTDTQYF
CDR3 DNA: TGTGCCAGCAGCCCAACCGGGGGAACCACAGATACGCAGTATTTT

V gene: TRBV13
J gene: TRBJ2-1
D gene: TRBD2
clone size: NA
CDR3 protein: CASSLASGLAGVYEFF
CDR3 DNA: TGTGCCAGCAGCTTAGCTTCCGGACTAGCGGGAGTCTATGAGTTCTTC

V gene: TRBV28
J gene: TRBJ2-7
D gene: TRBD2
clone size: NA
CDR3 protein: CASIGPPSSGRYEQYF
CDR3 DNA: TGTGCCAGCATTGGTCCCCCCTCTAGCGGAAGATACGAGCAGTACTTC

V gene: TRBV9
J gene: TRBJ2-1
D gene: TRBD2
clone size: NA
CDR3 protein: CASSGTSMGLGIYNEQFF
CDR3 DNA: TGTGCCAGCAGCGGGACTTCTATGGGACTAGGGATTTACAATGAGCAGTTCTTC

V gene: TRBV6-1
J gene: TRBJ2-7
D gene: NA
clone size: NA
CDR3 protein: CASTVSIDFSYEQYF
CDR3 DNA: TGTGCCAGCACGGTTTCGATAGACTTCTCCTACGAGCAGTACTTC

V gene: TRBV2
J gene: TRBJ2-2
D gene: TRBD1
clone size: few
CDR3 protein: CASRIQGINTGELFF
CDR3 DNA: TGTGCCAGCCGAATACAGGGGATAAACACCGGGGAGCTGTTTTTT

V gene: TRBV25-1
J gene: TRBJ2-5
D gene: NA
clone size: NA
CDR3 protein: CASSEAQTQYF
CDR3 DNA: TGTGCCAGCAGTGAAGCGCAGACCCAGTACTTC

V gene: TRBV18
J gene: TRBJ2-1
D gene: NA
clone size: NA
CDR3 protein: CASSPMTGAYNEQFF
CDR3 DNA: TGTGCCAGCTCACCAATGACGGGAGCCTACAATGAGCAGTTCTTC

V gene: TRBV28
J gene: TRBJ2-1
D gene: NA
clone size: few
CDR3 protein: CASNRNRDEQFF
CDR3 DNA: TGTGCCAGCAATCGGAACAGGGATGAGCAGTTCTTC

V gene: TRBV28
J gene: TRBJ2-6
D gene: TRBD1
clone size: NA
CDR3 protein: CASSLFPPGTAYSGANGLTF
CDR3 DNA: TGTGCCAGCAGTTTATTCCCTCCCGGGACAGCCTACTCTGGGGCCAACGGCCTGACTTTC

V gene: TRBV28
J gene: TRBJ2-4
D gene: NA
clone size: once
CDR3 protein: CASSLYTSQNIQYF
CDR3 DNA: TGTGCCAGCAGTCTCTATACGAGTCAAAACATTCAGTACTTC

V gene: TRBV21-1
J gene: TRBJ1-1
D gene: NA
clone size: NA
CDR3 protein: CAVQGAGGTEAFF
CDR3 DNA: TGTGCCGTACAGGGGGCTGGCGGCACTGAAGCTTTCTTT

V gene: TRBV6-6
J gene: TRBJ1-5
D gene: NA
clone size: NA
CDR3 protein: CASSYGRDQPQHF
CDR3 DNA: TGTGCCAGCAGTTACGGCAGGGATCAGCCCCAGCATTTT

V gene: TRBV29-1
J gene: TRBJ1-6
D gene: TRBD1
clone size: NA
CDR3 protein: CSVGDRGNSPLHF
CDR3 DNA: TGCAGCGTTGGGGACAGGGGAAATTCACCCCTCCACTTT

V gene: TRBV4-1
J gene: TRBJ1-6
D gene: NA
clone size: few
CDR3 protein: CASSPLDSANSPLHF
CDR3 DNA: TGCGCCAGCAGCCCCTTAGACAGTGCAAATTCACCCCTCCACTTT

V gene: TRBV5-1
J gene: TRBJ2-1
D gene: TRBD1
clone size: NA
CDR3 protein: CASSTGTGRYNEQFF
CDR3 DNA: TGCGCCAGCAGCACCGGGACAGGTCGTTACAATGAGCAGTTCTTC

V gene: TRBV9
J gene: TRBJ2-2
D gene: TRBD2
clone size: NA
CDR3 protein: CASSVSSGDTGELFF
CDR3 DNA: TGTGCCAGCAGCGTGTCTAGCGGGGATACCGGGGAGCTGTTTTTT

V gene: TRBV5-1
J gene: TRBJ2-7
D gene: NA
clone size: NA
CDR3 protein: CASSLTELNYEQYF
CDR3 DNA: TGCGCCAGCAGCTTAACAGAACTTAACTACGAGCAGTACTTC

V gene: TRBV5-1
J gene: TRBJ2-2
D gene: TRBD1
clone size: NA
CDR3 protein: CASSLRGQGNTGELFF
CDR3 DNA: TGCGCCAGCAGCTTGAGGGGACAGGGGAACACCGGGGAGCTGTTTTTT